This record concerns one TCR beta chain sequence. Germline V CDR1 and CDR2: MNHEY, SVGEGT. CDR3 size: 14 residues. The germline V and J ends were trimmed by 2 bases and 7 bases, with 14 bases remaining between them. In the original analysis: Estimation of nucleated cell counts was performed using reference gene primer amplification. Clones were sequenced by immunoSEQ multiplex PCR, and TCRdb holds only the in-frame ones, with some missing. The DNA was the basis for D and trimming; V, J and clone size are from that table. Of 35,000 to 45,000 clones listed, 70% to 80% are singletons. The entry originates in a study of blood T cell repertoires in COVID-19. Across the whole study: Material from acute and convalescent COVID-19 was sourced from the United States, Italy and Spain. T cells, B-cell-depleted T cells, or PBMCs provided the cDNA or gDNA that served as material.

The receptor's source is a man between 65 and 85 years old with acute or convalescent COVID-19. Sequencing was carried out using peripheral blood. The rearrangement uses TRBV6-2 or TRBV6-3 and TRBJ1-2; tentatively, D is TRBD1 (5 bases). The CDR3 here is CASSYPAGLGGYTF. The CDR3 nucleotides read TGTGCCAGCAGTTACCCGGCAGGGTTAGGTGGCTACACCTTC.